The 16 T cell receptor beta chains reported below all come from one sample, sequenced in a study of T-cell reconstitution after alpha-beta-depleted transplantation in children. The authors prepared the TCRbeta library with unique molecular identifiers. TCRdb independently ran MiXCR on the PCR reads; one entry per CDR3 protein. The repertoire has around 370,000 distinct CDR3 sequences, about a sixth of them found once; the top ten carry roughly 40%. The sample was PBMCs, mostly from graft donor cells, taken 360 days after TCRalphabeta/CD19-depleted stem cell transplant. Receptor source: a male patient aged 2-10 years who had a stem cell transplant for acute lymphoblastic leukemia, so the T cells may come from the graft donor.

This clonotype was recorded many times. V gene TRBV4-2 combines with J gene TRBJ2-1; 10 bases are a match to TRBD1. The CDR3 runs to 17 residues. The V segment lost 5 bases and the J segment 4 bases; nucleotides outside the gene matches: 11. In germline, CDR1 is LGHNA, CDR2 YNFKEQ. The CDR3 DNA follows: TGTGCCAGCAGCGAAAGATGGGACAGGGGATATTACAATGAGCAGTTCTTC. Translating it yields CASSERWDRGYYNEQFF.

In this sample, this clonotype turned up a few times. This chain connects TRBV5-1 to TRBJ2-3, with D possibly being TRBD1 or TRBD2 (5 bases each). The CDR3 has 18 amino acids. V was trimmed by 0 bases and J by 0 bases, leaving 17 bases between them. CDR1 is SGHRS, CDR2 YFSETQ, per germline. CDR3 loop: CASSLGAGTTSSTDTQYF. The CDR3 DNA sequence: TGCGCCAGCAGCTTGGGAGCCGGGACGACGTCTAGCACAGATACGCAGTATTTT.

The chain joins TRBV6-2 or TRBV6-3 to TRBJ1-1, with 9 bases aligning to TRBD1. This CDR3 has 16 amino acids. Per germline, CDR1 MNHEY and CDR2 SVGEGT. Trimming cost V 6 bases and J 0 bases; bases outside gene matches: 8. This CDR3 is CASRPRRTGVNTEAFF. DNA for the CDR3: TGTGCCAGCAGACCCCGCCGGACAGGGGTGAACACTGAAGCTTTCTTT.

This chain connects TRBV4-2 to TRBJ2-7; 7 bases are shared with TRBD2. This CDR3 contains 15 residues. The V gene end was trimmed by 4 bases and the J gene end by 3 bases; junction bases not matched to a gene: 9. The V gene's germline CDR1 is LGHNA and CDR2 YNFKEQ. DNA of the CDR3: TGTGCCAGCAGCCTAGACCAGGCTAGCGGCTACGAGCAGTACTTC. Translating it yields CASSLDQASGYEQYF.

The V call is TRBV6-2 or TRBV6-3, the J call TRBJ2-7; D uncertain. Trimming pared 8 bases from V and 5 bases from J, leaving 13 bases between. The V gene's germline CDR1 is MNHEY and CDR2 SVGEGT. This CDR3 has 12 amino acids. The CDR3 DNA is TGTGCCAGCGCGCTAGTTCTTGACGAGCAGTACTTC. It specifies CASALVLDEQYF.

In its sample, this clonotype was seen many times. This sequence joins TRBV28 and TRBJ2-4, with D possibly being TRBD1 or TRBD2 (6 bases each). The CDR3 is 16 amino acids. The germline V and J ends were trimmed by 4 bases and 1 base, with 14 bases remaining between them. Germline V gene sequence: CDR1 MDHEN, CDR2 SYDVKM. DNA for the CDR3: TGTGCCAGCAGTTCATGGAGGGGGGAGGCCAAAAACATTCAGTACTTC. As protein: CASSSWRGEAKNIQYF.

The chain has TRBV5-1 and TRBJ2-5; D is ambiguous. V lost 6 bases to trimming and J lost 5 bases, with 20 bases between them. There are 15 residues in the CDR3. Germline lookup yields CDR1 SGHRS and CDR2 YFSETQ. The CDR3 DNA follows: TGCGCCAGCACGTCAAAGGGATGGCTGGTGGAGACCCAGTACTTC. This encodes CASTSKGWLVETQYF.

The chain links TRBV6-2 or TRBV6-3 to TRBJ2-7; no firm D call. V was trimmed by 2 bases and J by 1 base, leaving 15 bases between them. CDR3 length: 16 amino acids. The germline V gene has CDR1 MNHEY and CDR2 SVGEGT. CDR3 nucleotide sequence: TGTGCCAGCAGTTACGGACCGACCCGACGGTCCTACGAGCAGTACTTC. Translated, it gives CASSYGPTRRSYEQYF.

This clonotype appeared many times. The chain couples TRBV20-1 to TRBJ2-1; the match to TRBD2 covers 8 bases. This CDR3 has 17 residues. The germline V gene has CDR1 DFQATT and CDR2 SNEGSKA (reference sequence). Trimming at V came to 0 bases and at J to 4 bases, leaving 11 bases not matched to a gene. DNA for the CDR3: TGCAGTGCTAGAGACACTAGGGGACTAGAGGAGTACAATGAGCAGTTCTTC. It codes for CSARDTRGLEEYNEQFF.

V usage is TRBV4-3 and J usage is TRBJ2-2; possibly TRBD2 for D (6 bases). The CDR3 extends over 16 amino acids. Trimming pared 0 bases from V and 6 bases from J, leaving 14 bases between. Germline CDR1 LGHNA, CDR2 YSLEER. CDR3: CASSQERLAWAGELFF. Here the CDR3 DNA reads TGCGCCAGCAGCCAAGAAAGGCTAGCGTGGGCCGGGGAGCTGTTTTTT.

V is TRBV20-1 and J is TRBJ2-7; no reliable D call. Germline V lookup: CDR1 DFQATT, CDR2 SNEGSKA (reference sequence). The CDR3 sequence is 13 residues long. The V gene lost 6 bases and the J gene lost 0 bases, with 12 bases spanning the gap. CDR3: CSAVYQFSYEQYF. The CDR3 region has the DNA TGCAGTGCAGTCTACCAATTCTCCTACGAGCAGTACTTC.

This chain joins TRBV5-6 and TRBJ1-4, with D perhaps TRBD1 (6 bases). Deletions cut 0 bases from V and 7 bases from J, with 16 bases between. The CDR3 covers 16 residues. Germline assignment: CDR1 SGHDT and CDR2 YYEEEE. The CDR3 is CASSLDQGWGSEKLFF. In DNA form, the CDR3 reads TGTGCCAGCAGCTTGGATCAGGGGTGGGGTTCTGAAAAACTGTTTTTT. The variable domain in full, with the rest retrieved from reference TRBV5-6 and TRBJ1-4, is DAGVTQSPTHLIKTRGQQVTLRCSPKSGHDTVSWYQQALGQGPQFIFQYYEEEERQRGNFPDRFSGHQFPNYSSELNVNALLLGDSALYLCASSLDQGWGSEKLFFGSGTQLSVL.

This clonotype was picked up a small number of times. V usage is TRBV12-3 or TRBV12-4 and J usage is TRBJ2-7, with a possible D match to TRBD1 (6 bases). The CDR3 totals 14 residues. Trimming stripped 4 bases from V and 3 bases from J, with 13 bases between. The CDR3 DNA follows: TGTGCCAGCAGTTGGGGGACAAACTTCTACGAGCAGTACTTC. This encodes CASSWGTNFYEQYF.

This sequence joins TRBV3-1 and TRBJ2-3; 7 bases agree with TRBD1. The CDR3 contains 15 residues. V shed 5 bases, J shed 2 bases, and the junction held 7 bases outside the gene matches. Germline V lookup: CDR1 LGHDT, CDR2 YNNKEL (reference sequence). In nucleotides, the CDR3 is TGTGCCAGCAGCTGGGACAGCTCCCTCACAGATACGCAGTATTTT. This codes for CASSWDSSLTDTQYF.

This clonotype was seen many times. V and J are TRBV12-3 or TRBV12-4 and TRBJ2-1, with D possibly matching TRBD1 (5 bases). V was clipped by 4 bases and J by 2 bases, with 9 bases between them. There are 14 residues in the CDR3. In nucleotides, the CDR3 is TGTGCCAGCAGTTCTAGGGGCGCCTACAATGAGCAGTTCTTC. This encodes CASSSRGAYNEQFF.

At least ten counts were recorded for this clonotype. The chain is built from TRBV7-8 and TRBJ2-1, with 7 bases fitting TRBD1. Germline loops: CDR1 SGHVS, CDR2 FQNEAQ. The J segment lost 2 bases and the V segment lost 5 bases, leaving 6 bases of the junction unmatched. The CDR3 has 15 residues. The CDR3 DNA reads TGTGCCAGCAGCCTCCGGGACAGTCCCTACAATGAGCAGTTCTTC. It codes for CASSLRDSPYNEQFF.